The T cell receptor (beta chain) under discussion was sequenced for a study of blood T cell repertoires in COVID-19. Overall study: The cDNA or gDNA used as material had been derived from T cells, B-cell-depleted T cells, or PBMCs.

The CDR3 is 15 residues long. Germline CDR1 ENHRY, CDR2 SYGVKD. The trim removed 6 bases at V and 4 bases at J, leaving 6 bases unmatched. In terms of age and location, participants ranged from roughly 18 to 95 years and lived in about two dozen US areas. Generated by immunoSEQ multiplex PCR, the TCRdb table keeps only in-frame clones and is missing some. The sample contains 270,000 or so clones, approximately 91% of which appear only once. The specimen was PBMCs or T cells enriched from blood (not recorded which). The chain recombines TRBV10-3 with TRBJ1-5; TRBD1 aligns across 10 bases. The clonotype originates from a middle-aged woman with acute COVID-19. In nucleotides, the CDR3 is TGTGCCATCAGCCCCGGGACAGGGGATAATCAGCCCCAGCATTTT. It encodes CAISPGTGDNQPQHF.